What follows is one T cell receptor beta chain and its context. Its antigen is unidentified. CDR3 length equals 14 residues. V was cut by 7 bases and J by 2 bases, with 15 bases left in between. Carried by the TCR beta cDNA libraries were unique molecular identifiers. Out of roughly 0.85 to 11 million T cells, about 500,000 cDNA molecules were generated. TCRdb independently ran MiXCR on the PCR reads; one entry per CDR3 protein. The sample lists approximately 660,000 distinct CDR3 sequences, approximately 59% occurring once. This sample was taken from a study of post-analysis software for immune sequencing data. Study-wide findings and caveats: Controls showed lower frequencies than patients for roughly five TRBV segments, and TRBV5-6, TRBV5-1 and TRBV20-1 were among these. Samples from a shared batch, those prepared together, strongly co-clustered by F measure.

The clonotype comes from a girl aged 2-9 years with multiple sclerosis. The sample was blood. V gene TRBV12-3 or TRBV12-4 combines with J gene TRBJ2-7, with a tentative D call TRBD1 (5 bases). CDR3 sequence: CASKVDSQPYEQYF. The CDR3 bases are TGTGCCAGCAAAGTCGACAGCCAACCCTACGAGCAGTACTTC.